These 26 T cell receptor beta chains were all obtained from the same sample, sequenced in a study of T cells after yellow fever vaccination. MiXCR, run by TCRdb on the 5' RACE reads, gives a single entry per CDR3 protein. The sample gives around 320,000 distinct CDR3 sequences, 9.5% to 12% of which show up once; approximately 3.3% is in the top ten. The sequencing here drew on CD4+ T cells sorted from PBMCs, taken 45 days after the yellow fever booster vaccination. These receptor sequences come from a man aged 18 to 29 who received the YFV17D yellow fever vaccine.

This clonotype was detected many times. The chain joins TRBV12-3 or TRBV12-4 to TRBJ2-2; D possibly uses TRBD1 or TRBD2 (5 bases each). With 4 bases removed from V and 6 bases from J, the gap between germline ends came to 9 bases. The CDR3 sequence is 13 residues long. The CDR3 protein is CASSWLGAGELFF. CDR3 sequence (DNA): TGTGCCAGCAGTTGGTTGGGGGCCGGGGAGCTGTTTTTT.

This clonotype was seen a few times. This chain's CDR3 is CASSLPPPGAQFF. The DNA for the CDR3 is TGTGCCAGCAGTCTTCCTCCACCCGGGGCGCAGTTCTTC. The chain links TRBV12-3 or TRBV12-4 to TRBJ2-1; D may match TRBD1 or TRBD2 (5 bases each). This CDR3 contains 13 residues. Deletions cut 5 bases from V and 12 bases from J, with 17 bases between.

The chain joins TRBV5-1 to TRBJ2-6; D is undetermined. This CDR3 has 16 amino acids. Trimming shortened V by 1 base and J by 0 bases, and 8 bases separated the two germline ends. The germline gives CDR1 SGHRS, CDR2 YFSETQ. CDR3 nucleotides: TGCGCCAGCAGCTTGTTATCCTCCTCTGGGGCCAACGTCCTGACTTTC. As protein: CASSLLSSSGANVLTF. Using reference TRBV5-1 and TRBJ2-6 for the parts outside the CDR3, the full variable domain is KAGVTQTPRYLIKTRGQQVTLSCSPISGHRSVSWYQQTPGQGLQFLFEYFSETQRNKGNFPGRFSGRQFSNSRSEMNVSTLELGDSALYLCASSLLSSSGANVLTFGAGSRLTVL.

The V and J genes are TRBV25-1 and TRBJ1-1, with D perhaps matching TRBD1 (5 bases). The CDR3 is 13 amino acids. Trimming left V 6 bases short and J 0 bases short, with 8 bases between. CDR1 and CDR2 from the germline V gene are MGHDK and SYGVNS. The CDR3 loop is CASSRAVNTEAFF. In nucleotides, the CDR3 is TGTGCCAGCAGCAGGGCGGTGAACACTGAAGCTTTCTTT.

This clonotype showed up just a few times. The rearrangement uses TRBV12-3 or TRBV12-4 and TRBJ1-1; no definite D call. Trimming pared 4 bases from V and 10 bases from J, leaving 16 bases between. The CDR3 covers 13 residues. The CDR3 coding sequence is TGTGCCAGCAGTTCCGGGAGAAAAGTGGGAGCTTTCTTT. Encoded protein: CASSSGRKVGAFF.

The table lists this clonotype with a few counts. The genes are TRBV5-1 and TRBJ2-2, with no clear D. The CDR3 spans 15 residues. Germline CDR1 reads SGHRS; CDR2 reads YFSETQ. V lost 0 bases, J lost 1 base, and 7 bases lay in between. Here the CDR3 DNA reads TGCGCCAGCAGCTTGGCGGAAAGGAACACCGGGGAGCTGTTTTTT. Its protein product is CASSLAERNTGELFF.

This clonotype was seen at least ten times. The chain is built from TRBV9 and TRBJ1-1; D is possibly TRBD1 (5 bases). V lost 2 bases and J 1 base, leaving 9 bases between the germline ends. CDR3 length equals 14 residues. Germline V lookup: CDR1 SGDLS, CDR2 YYNGEE. The CDR3 DNA reads as TGTGCCAGCAGCGTGGGGGGTCCGAACACTGAAGCTTTCTTT. This translates into CASSVGGPNTEAFF.

This clonotype has a count of ten or more. The chain has TRBV28 and TRBJ2-7; TRBD1 aligns across 7 bases. The CDR3 is 13 amino acids. V gave up 5 bases and J gave up 3 bases; unmatched junction bases: 4. The germline V gene encodes CDR1 MDHEN and CDR2 SYDVKM. The CDR3 region has the DNA TGTGCCAGCAGTGGGGGACAGAACTACGAGCAGTACTTC. Amino acids: CASSGGQNYEQYF.

There are a few counts of this clonotype. The J gene is TRBJ2-4, the V gene TRBV15; TRBD2 matches 10 bases. CDR1 LNHNV and CDR2 YYDKDF come from the germline V gene (reference sequence). The V and J ends lost 0 bases and 3 bases, in that order; junction bases with no gene match: 5. The CDR3 extends over 17 amino acids. CDR3 protein: CATSRDPSGGIKNIQYF. In DNA, the CDR3 is TGTGCCACCAGCAGAGATCCTAGCGGGGGAATCAAAAACATTCAGTACTTC.

This clonotype was observed many times. The CDR3 sequence: CAIRAGTEYEQYV. The DNA for the CDR3 is TGTGCCATCAGGGCCGGGACGGAATACGAGCAGTACGTC. The chain uses TRBV10-3 and TRBJ2-7; TRBD1 or TRBD2 may be the D gene (5 bases each). V was pared by 6 bases and J by 4 bases, with 13 bases between. Germline V gene data show CDR1 as ENHRY and CDR2 as SYGVKD. The CDR3 sequence is 13 residues long.

The genes are TRBV24-1 and TRBJ2-5; no clear D gene. CDR1 and CDR2 from the germline V gene are KGHDR and SFDVKD. The CDR3 is 13 residues long. Trimming took 2 bases from V and 7 from J, leaving 10 bases between them. The chain's CDR3 is CATSDSLDRTQYF. The CDR3 DNA reads TGTGCCACCAGTGATTCCCTCGACCGGACCCAGTACTTC.

This clonotype was detected ten times or more. The chain is built from TRBV4-2 and TRBJ2-7; D possibly corresponds to TRBD2 (7 bases). V was trimmed by 3 bases and J by 2 bases, leaving 17 bases between them. Germline CDR1 is LGHNA and CDR2 is YNFKEQ. CDR3 size: 16 residues. CDR3 in amino acids: CASSQIGGAGTYEQYF. CDR3 coding DNA: TGTGCCAGCAGCCAGATAGGGGGGGCGGGGACCTACGAGCAGTACTTC.

The table lists this clonotype with many counts. J is TRBJ1-1 and V is TRBV25-1; TRBD1 aligns across 7 bases. Germline loops: CDR1 MGHDK, CDR2 SYGVNS. There are 15 residues in the CDR3. Germline trimming cut 5 bases from V and 3 bases from J; bases unmatched to any gene: 9. The CDR3 region is CASSPLDRWDTEAFF. The CDR3, as DNA: TGTGCCAGCAGTCCGTTGGACAGGTGGGACACTGAAGCTTTCTTT.

The rearrangement links TRBV7-3 to TRBJ2-3; 11 bases line up with TRBD2. J lost 0 bases, V lost 4 bases, and 3 bases had no gene match. The length of the CDR3 is 16 residues. Germline V gene lookup returns CDR1 SGHTA and CDR2 FQGTGA. The CDR3 bases are TGTGCCAGCAGCTCGGGACTAGCGGCTAGCACAGATACGCAGTATTTT. This sequence encodes CASSSGLAASTDTQYF.

This chain joins TRBV7-2 and TRBJ1-2; D is ambiguous. CDR3 size: 14 residues. The V gene's germline CDR1 is SGHTA and CDR2 FQGNSA. The V gene lost 6 bases and the J gene lost 7 bases, with 18 bases spanning the gap. The CDR3 protein is CASRLGREESGYTF. CDR3 coding DNA: TGTGCCAGCAGACTCGGTCGAGAGGAGAGTGGCTACACCTTC.

This clonotype has only a few counts. The chain recombines TRBV6-2 or TRBV6-3 with TRBJ2-3; TRBD2 agrees at 9 bases. Germline V CDR1 and CDR2: MNHEY, SVGEGT. With 6 bases clipped from V and 1 base from J, the junction kept 5 bases outside the gene matches. The CDR3 has 15 amino acids. The CDR3 DNA sequence: TGTGCCAGCAGCGCGCGGGGGGGGCGCACAGATACGCAGTATTTT. Translation: CASSARGGRTDTQYF.

This clonotype came up many times. The CDR3 spells CASSQEGRTNSPLHF. CDR3 DNA: TGCGCCAGCAGCCAAGAAGGACGGACCAATTCACCCCTCCACTTT. The rearrangement uses TRBV4-3 and TRBJ1-6; D remains unclear. The CDR3 totals 15 residues. Trimming shortened V by 0 bases and J by 7 bases, and 10 bases separated the two germline ends. The germline V gene has CDR1 LGHNA and CDR2 YSLEER.

This clonotype came up many times. The chain couples TRBV24-1 to TRBJ2-1; maybe TRBD2 (6 bases). The length of the CDR3 is 16 residues. V gave up 0 bases and J gave up 0 bases, with 8 bases separating them. Germline CDR1 is KGHDR and CDR2 is SFDVKD. The CDR3, as DNA: TGTGCCACCAGTGATTTGGGGGGGAACTCCTACAATGAGCAGTTCTTC. This translates into CATSDLGGNSYNEQFF.

The table lists this clonotype with many counts. This chain uses TRBV7-2 with TRBJ2-2; D not certain. Germline-derived CDR1 and CDR2 are SGHTA and FQGNSA. This CDR3 is 14 amino acids long. The germline V and J ends were trimmed by 8 bases and 6 bases, with 16 bases remaining between them. The CDR3 sequence: CASLLRRGAGELFF. The DNA for the CDR3 is TGTGCCAGCCTCCTTAGGCGAGGCGCCGGGGAGCTGTTTTTT. Based on the CDR3 plus reference TRBV7-2 and TRBJ2-2, the full variable domain is GAGVSQSPSNKVTEKGKDVELRCDPISGHTALYWYRQSLGQGLEFLIYFQGNSAPDKSGLPSDRFSAERTGGSVSTLTIQRTQQEDSAVYLCASLLRRGAGELFFGEGSRLTVL.

The chain uses TRBV6-1 and TRBJ1-1; the match to TRBD1 covers 10 bases. V lost 3 bases, J lost 11 bases, and 6 bases stayed unmatched. The CDR3 has 13 amino acids. Germline V gene sequence: CDR1 MNHNS, CDR2 SASEGT. This CDR3 is CASSDGTGVSAFF. DNA for the CDR3: TGTGCCAGCAGTGACGGGACAGGGGTTAGTGCTTTCTTT.

The CDR3, as DNA: TGTGCCAGCAGTTACTCTGGCAGTTCCTACGAGCAGTACGTC. The encoded protein is CASSYSGSSYEQYV. The chain links TRBV6-5 to TRBJ2-7; D is ambiguous. This CDR3 comprises 14 residues. CDR1 MNHEY and CDR2 SVGAGI come from the germline V gene. V was clipped by 0 bases and J by 1 base, with 7 bases between them.

The chain couples TRBV29-1 to TRBJ2-5; TRBD2 matches at 8 bases. This CDR3 has 15 amino acids. Trimming cost V 2 bases and J 5 bases; bases outside gene matches: 10. From germline, CDR1 is SQVTM and CDR2 ANQGSEA. The CDR3 DNA follows: TGCAGCGTTGAATACGGGGGGGGCTTCGGGGAGACCCAGTACTTC. This encodes CSVEYGGGFGETQYF.

This clonotype was observed once. V gene TRBV15 combines with J gene TRBJ2-1; 11 bases align to TRBD2. The ends lost 1 base at V and 8 bases at J; junction bases unmatched: 7. This CDR3 has 16 amino acids. Germline loops: CDR1 LNHNV, CDR2 YYDKDF (reference sequence). CDR3: CATSRVLAGGGYEQFF. CDR3 nucleotides: TGTGCCACCAGCAGAGTCCTAGCGGGGGGAGGGTATGAGCAGTTCTTC.

CDR3 in amino acids: CASSYSASGDLETQYF. CDR3 coding DNA: TGTGCCAGCAGTTACTCCGCTAGCGGGGATCTGGAGACCCAGTACTTC. This chain connects TRBV6-2 or TRBV6-3 to TRBJ2-5; TRBD2 matches 9 bases. Losses at the gene ends were 0 bases for V and 5 bases for J; bases not matched to a gene: 7. The germline gives CDR1 MNHEY, CDR2 SVGEGT. The CDR3 length is 16 residues.

This clonotype appeared a few times. V is TRBV6-5 and J is TRBJ1-3; perhaps TRBD1 as D (5 bases). V lost 8 bases, J lost 8 bases, and 13 bases lay in between. The CDR3 consists of 12 residues. CDR1 MNHEY and CDR2 SVGAGI come from the germline V gene. The CDR3 nucleotides are TGTGCCAGCGGCAATTGGGGCGACACCATATATTTT. It translates to CASGNWGDTIYF.

This clonotype was seen ten or more times. The gene calls are TRBV4-3 and TRBJ1-2, with a possible D match to TRBD1 (5 bases). Trimming cost V 5 bases and J 4 bases, with 8 bases left between them. The CDR3 sequence is 12 residues long. CDR1 LGHNA and CDR2 YSLEER come from the germline V gene. CDR3 protein: CASSSGAYGYTF. The CDR3 bases are TGCGCCAGCAGCAGCGGGGCCTATGGCTACACCTTC.